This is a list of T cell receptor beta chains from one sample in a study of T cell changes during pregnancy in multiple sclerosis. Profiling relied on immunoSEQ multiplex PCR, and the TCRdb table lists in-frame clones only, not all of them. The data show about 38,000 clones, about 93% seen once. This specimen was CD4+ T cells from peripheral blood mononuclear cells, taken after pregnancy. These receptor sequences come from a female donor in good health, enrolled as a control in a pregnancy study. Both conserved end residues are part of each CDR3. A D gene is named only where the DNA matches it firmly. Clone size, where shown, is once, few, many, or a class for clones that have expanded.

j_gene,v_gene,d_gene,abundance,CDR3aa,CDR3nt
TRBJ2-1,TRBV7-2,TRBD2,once,CASSLGGGSYNEQFF,TGTGCCAGCAGCTTAGGGGGGGGCTCCTACAATGAGCAGTTCTTC
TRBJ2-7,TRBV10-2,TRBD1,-,CASSASGQGSYEQYF,TGCGCCAGCAGTGCCTCGGGACAGGGTTCCTACGAGCAGTACTTC
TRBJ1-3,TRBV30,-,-,CAWSWQGGSNTIYF,TGTGCCTGGAGTTGGCAGGGCGGATCGAACACCATATATTTT
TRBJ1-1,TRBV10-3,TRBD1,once,CAIGDRDTEAFF,TGTGCCATCGGGGACAGGGACACTGAAGCTTTCTTT
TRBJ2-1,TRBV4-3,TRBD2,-,CASSQDGSGGLGYNEQFF,TGCGCCAGCAGCCAAGATGGAAGCGGGGGTCTGGGGTACAATGAGCAGTTCTTC
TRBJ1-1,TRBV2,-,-,CASNKLEQGEAFF,TGTGCCAGCAATAAACTCGAACAGGGAGAAGCTTTCTTT
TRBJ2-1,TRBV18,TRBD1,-,CASSPPTGGSSYNEQFF,TGTGCCAGCTCACCACCGACAGGGGGAAGCTCCTACAATGAGCAGTTCTTC
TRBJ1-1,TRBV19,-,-,CASSIGGGPPEAFF,TGTGCCAGTAGTATAGGCGGAGGGCCACCTGAAGCTTTCTTT
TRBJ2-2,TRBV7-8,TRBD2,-,CASSLSGGNTGELFF,TGTGCCAGCAGCTTGTCGGGAGGTAACACCGGGGAGCTGTTTTTT
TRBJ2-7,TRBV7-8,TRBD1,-,CASSQQGGDRAHEQYF,TGTGCCAGCAGCCAACAGGGCGGGGACAGGGCCCACGAGCAGTACTTC
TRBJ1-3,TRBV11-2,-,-,CASSLDVNTVLSGNTIYF,TGTGCCAGCAGCTTAGATGTAAATACGGTCCTATCTGGAAACACCATATATTTT
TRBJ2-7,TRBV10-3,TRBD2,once,CAISTGTSGYEQYF,TGTGCCATCAGCACCGGGACTAGCGGCTACGAGCAGTACTTC
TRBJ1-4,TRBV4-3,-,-,CASSLGQKLATNEKLFF,TGCGCCAGCAGCCTAGGACAGAAACTCGCAACTAATGAAAAACTGTTTTTT
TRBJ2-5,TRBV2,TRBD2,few,CASSPLAGGPRETQYF,TGTGCCAGCAGTCCCTTAGCGGGAGGGCCACGAGAGACCCAGTACTTC
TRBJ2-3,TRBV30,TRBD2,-,CAWSVGAGGRADTQYF,TGTGCCTGGAGTGTGGGAGCGGGAGGGCGGGCAGATACGCAGTATTTT
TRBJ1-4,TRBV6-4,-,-,CASSRDEGVDEKLFF,TGTGCCAGCAGCAGAGACGAGGGGGTAGATGAAAAACTGTTTTTT
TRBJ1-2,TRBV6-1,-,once,CASSERSSGYGYTF,TGTGCCAGCAGTGAAAGGAGCTCGGGGTATGGCTACACCTTC
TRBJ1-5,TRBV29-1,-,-,CSVVGGRNQPQHF,TGCAGCGTTGTGGGGGGGCGCAATCAGCCCCAGCATTTT
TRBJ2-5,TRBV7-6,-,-,CASSSLGSETQYF,TGTGCCAGCAGTAGTCTGGGGAGCGAGACCCAGTACTTC
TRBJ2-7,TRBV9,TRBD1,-,CASSAGQGAFYEQYF,TGTGCCAGCAGCGCCGGACAGGGGGCTTTCTACGAGCAGTACTTC
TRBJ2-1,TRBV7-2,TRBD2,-,CASSRRTSGTLNKFNEQFF,TGTGCCAGCAGCCGTCGGACTAGCGGGACTCTCAACAAATTCAATGAGCAGTTCTTC
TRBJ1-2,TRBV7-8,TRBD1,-,CASSLLGTGGTYGYTF,TGTGCCAGCAGCTTACTGGGGACAGGAGGGACCTATGGCTACACCTTC
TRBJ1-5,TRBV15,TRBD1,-,CATSRAGQGSYQPQHF,TGTGCCACCAGCAGAGCGGGACAGGGTTCTTATCAGCCCCAGCATTTT
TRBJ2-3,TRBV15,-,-,CATSRDLSDTQYF,TGTGCCACCAGCAGAGATCTGAGCGATACGCAGTATTTT
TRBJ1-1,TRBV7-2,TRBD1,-,CASTWTGAGKTEAFF,TGTGCCAGCACCTGGACAGGGGCAGGGAAAACTGAAGCTTTCTTT
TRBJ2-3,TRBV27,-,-,CASRSDWATDTQYF,TGTGCCAGCAGATCGGACTGGGCCACAGATACGCAGTATTTT
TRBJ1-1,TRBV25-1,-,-,CASSDHRLVRPEAFF,TGTGCCAGCAGTGACCACAGGCTTGTAAGGCCTGAAGCTTTCTTT
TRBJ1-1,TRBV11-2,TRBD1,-,CASSPSSGTGYTEAFF,TGTGCCAGCAGCCCATCTTCGGGGACAGGGTATACTGAAGCTTTCTTT
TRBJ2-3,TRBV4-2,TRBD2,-,CASSQGPSGISTDTQYF,TGTGCCAGCAGCCAAGGCCCTAGCGGCATAAGCACAGATACGCAGTATTTT
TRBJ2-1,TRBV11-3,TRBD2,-,CASSLLAGVVNEQFF,TGTGCCAGCAGCTTGCTAGCGGGGGTCGTCAATGAGCAGTTCTTC
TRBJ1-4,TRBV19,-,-,CASSSREKLFF,TGTGCCAGTAGTTCCCGGGAAAAACTGTTTTTT
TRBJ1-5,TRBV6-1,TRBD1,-,CASSEVRDRRPQHF,TGTGCCAGCAGTGAAGTCCGGGACAGGCGGCCCCAGCATTTT
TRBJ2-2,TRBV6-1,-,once,CASSEGYTGELFF,TGTGCCAGCAGTGAGGGCTATACCGGGGAGCTGTTTTTT
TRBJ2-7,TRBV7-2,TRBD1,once,CASSLGPGQGTYEQYF,TGTGCCAGCAGCTTAGGACCGGGACAGGGGACCTACGAGCAGTACTTC
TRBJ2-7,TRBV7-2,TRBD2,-,CASSLGSSGYYEQYF,TGTGCCAGCAGCTTAGGCTCTAGCGGGTACTACGAGCAGTACTTC
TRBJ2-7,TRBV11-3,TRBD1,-,CASSFQGAWEQYF,TGTGCCAGCAGCTTCCAGGGGGCTTGGGAGCAGTACTTC
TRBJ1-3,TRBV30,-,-,CAWSVRRSSGNTIYF,TGTGCCTGGAGTGTACGTAGGAGCTCTGGAAACACCATATATTTT
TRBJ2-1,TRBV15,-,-,CATSRGGPGNNEQFF,TGTGCCACCAGCAGAGGGGGCCCAGGCAACAATGAGCAGTTCTTC
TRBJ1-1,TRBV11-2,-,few,CASSFSNRGTEAFF,TGTGCCAGCAGCTTCTCTAACCGGGGGACTGAAGCTTTCTTT
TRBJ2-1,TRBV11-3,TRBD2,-,CASSLGDSGGSNEQFF,TGTGCCAGCAGCTTAGGGGATAGCGGGGGGTCAAATGAGCAGTTCTTC
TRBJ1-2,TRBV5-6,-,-,CASSLNRHNYGYTF,TGTGCCAGCAGCTTAAACAGGCATAACTATGGCTACACCTTC
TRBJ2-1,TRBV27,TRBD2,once,CASSRKPGLAGVSYNEQFF,TGTGCCAGCAGTCGCAAGCCGGGACTAGCGGGCGTATCCTACAATGAGCAGTTCTTC
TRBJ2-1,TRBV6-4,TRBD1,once,CASSKDRRTYNEQFF,TGTGCCAGCAGTAAGGACAGGCGAACCTACAATGAGCAGTTCTTC
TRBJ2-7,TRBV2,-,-,CATAGQGSYEQYF,TGTGCCACTGCGGGGCAGGGAAGCTACGAGCAGTACTTC
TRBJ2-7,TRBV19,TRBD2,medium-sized,CASSISAGGSAREQYF,TGTGCCAGTAGTATATCGGCGGGGGGAAGCGCCCGCGAGCAGTACTTC
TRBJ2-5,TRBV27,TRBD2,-,CASSPGASGRVLSRPQYF,TGTGCCAGCAGCCCAGGGGCTAGCGGGAGGGTTCTGTCCCGGCCCCAGTACTTC
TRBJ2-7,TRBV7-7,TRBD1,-,CASSLGTGSYEQYF,TGTGCTAGCAGCTTGGGGACAGGGTCCTACGAGCAGTACTTC
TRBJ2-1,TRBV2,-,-,CASSPGVHEQFF,TGTGCCAGCAGTCCAGGGGTTCATGAGCAGTTCTTC
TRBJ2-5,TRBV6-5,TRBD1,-,CASSRSGQDTETQYF,TGTGCCAGCAGTCGAAGCGGACAGGACACAGAGACCCAGTACTTC
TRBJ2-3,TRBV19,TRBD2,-,CASSPGLAIDTQYF,TGTGCCAGTAGTCCGGGACTAGCGATAGATACGCAGTATTTT
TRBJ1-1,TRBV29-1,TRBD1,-,CSVRGQVGTEAFF,TGCAGCGTACGGGGACAGGTAGGTACTGAAGCTTTCTTT
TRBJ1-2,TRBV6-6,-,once,CASSDSNHYGYTF,TGTGCCAGCAGTGACAGCAACCACTATGGCTACACCTTC
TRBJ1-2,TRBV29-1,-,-,CSVGGGYGYTF,TGCAGCGTTGGGGGGGGCTATGGCTACACCTTC
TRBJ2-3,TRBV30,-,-,CAWTSGTDTQYF,TGTGCCTGGACTAGCGGCACAGATACGCAGTATTTT
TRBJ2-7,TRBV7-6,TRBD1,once,CASSLQGDVYEQYF,TGTGCCAGCAGCCTACAGGGGGACGTCTACGAGCAGTACTTC
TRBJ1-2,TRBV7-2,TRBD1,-,CASSLDGGQGASGYTF,TGTGCCAGCAGCTTAGACGGGGGGCAGGGGGCGTCCGGCTACACCTTC
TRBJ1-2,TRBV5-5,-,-,CASSLGPADYGYTF,TGTGCCAGCAGCTTGGGTCCCGCGGACTATGGCTACACCTTC
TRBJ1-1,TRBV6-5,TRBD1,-,CASSRISGQITEAFF,TGTGCCAGCAGCCGAATATCGGGACAGATTACTGAAGCTTTCTTT
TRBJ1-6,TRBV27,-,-,CASRRVRGSPLHF,TGTGCCAGCAGGAGGGTGAGAGGTTCACCCCTCCACTTT
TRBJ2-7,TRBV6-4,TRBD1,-,CASSDEGNRGLDEQYF,TGTGCCAGCAGTGACGAAGGGAACAGGGGGCTAGACGAGCAGTACTTC